The present T cell receptor beta chain was sequenced within a study of vaccination effects on CD4 cells after COVID-19. Expansion of antigen-specific CD4+ T cells with viral peptide pools was carried out by the ViraFEST assay before sequencing. CD4+ T cell isolation took place after 10 days of culture. The study found no prior SARS-CoV-2 infection in the vaccine recipients, who tested negative for nucleocapsid antibodies. Researchers reported culturing two million PBMC in each well, adding 8 to 10 IU/ml IL-2 and about 9.5 ug/ml peptides. Trimming removed 1 base from V and 8 bases from J, with 14 bases in between. Germline CDR1 LGHNT, CDR2 FRNRAP. CDR3 length equals 14 residues. Study results and limitations: Late in the post-vaccination period, infection-induced and vaccine-induced clones underwent marked clonal contraction. Just 1 of 255 vaccine-induced clones in healthy recipients was cross-reactive.

The protocol was immunoSEQ multiplex PCR, while the TCRdb copy is restricted to in-frame clones and leaves out a portion. The sample records roughly 61,000 clones, about four fifths being singletons. Notes on this clone: Its antigen is not known.

Sequencing was performed on CD4+ T cells from PBMCs cultured with HCoV-229E spike peptides, taken before COVID-19 vaccination. The sequence was collected from a human donor who received a COVID-19 vaccine. The V gene is TRBV12-5, the J gene TRBJ1-2; weak D call: TRBD1 (6 bases). The CDR3 sequence is CASGLGYRAEGYTF. In DNA, the CDR3 is TGTGCTAGTGGTTTGGGTTACAGGGCGGAGGGCTACACCTTC.